This T cell receptor beta chain was sequenced for a study of T cells after yellow fever vaccination. Trimming removed 0 bases at V and 1 base at J, with 10 bases between. Germline V lookup: CDR1 SGDLS, CDR2 YYNGEE. The CDR3 runs 15 residues. This clonotype showed up many times. Study-wide results and limits: There were almost no vaccine-responding clonotypes detectable in the sorted memory subsets on day 0.

TCRdb redid the calling of the 5' RACE reads with MiXCR, one entry per CDR3 protein. Among roughly 56,000 distinct CDR3 sequences, 5.5% to 6% were seen once, and the ten largest hold roughly 30%. The input for sequencing was PBMCs, either bulk or a sorted T-cell subset (CD4+, CD8+, memory, or dextramer-sorted; not recorded which), taken on the day of the yellow fever booster vaccination. The sequence was collected from a man in his late teens or twenties who received the YFV17D yellow fever vaccine. This rearrangement joins TRBV9 to TRBJ2-5; possible D gene TRBD2, 5 bases. CDR3 in DNA: TGTGCCAGCAGCGTAGAGGACGGACTCCAAGAGACCCAGTACTTC. Its translation: CASSVEDGLQETQYF.